The source of this TCR beta chain is a study of CD8 T cells in Susac syndrome. RNA was extracted with the RNeasy kit, and a quantity of roughly 0.5 to 1 ug was reverse transcribed using random hexamers. Each CDR3 protein is one row after TCRdb ran MiXCR on the immunoSEQ multiplex PCR reads. Found here are about 200,000 distinct CDR3 sequences, 90% to 95% of them singletons; the top ten hold 0.1%. From blood CD8+ and CD4+ T cells, TCR beta sequences were generated. With V trimmed by 1 base and J by 1 base, 2 bases remained unmatched. The germline CDR1 and CDR2 sequences are MGHDK and SYGVNS. This CDR3 is 16 amino acids long.

The clonotype was recovered from a human donor in good health. The sequencing input was CD4+ T cells from PBMCs. The rearrangement joins TRBV25-1 to TRBJ2-1, with TRBD1 matching 9 bases. The CDR3 sequence: CASSESGTGSYNEQFF. CDR3 in DNA: TGTGCCAGCAGTGAATCCGGGACAGGGTCCTACAATGAGCAGTTCTTC.